One and the same sample provided the 31 T cell receptor beta chains below, sequenced in a study of CD8+ T cells in alopecia areata. In each case, RNA was isolated and then reverse transcribed into cDNA as the sequencing template. The table came from immunoSEQ multiplex PCR; TCRdb's copy has only in-frame clones and leaves some out. The data hold roughly 120,000 clones, with roughly 50% observed a single time. Treatment defined: oral pan-JAK inhibitor, 5-10 mg twice daily. The source material was CD8+ T cells sorted from blood, sampled at week 4, from a patient treated with tofacitinib. All receptors derive from a human donor with alopecia areata.

This chain links TRBV5-1 with TRBJ1-1, with 9 bases matching TRBD1. The germline gives CDR1 SGHRS, CDR2 YFSETQ. This CDR3 region has 20 residues. V trimming: 3 bases; J trimming: 1 base; junction bases outside the gene matches: 19. The CDR3 loop reads CASSSTASGQGIIGNTEAFF. CDR3 nucleotide sequence: TGCGCCAGCAGCTCCACAGCCTCCGGACAGGGGATAATTGGGAACACTGAAGCTTTCTTT.

The rearrangement joins TRBV30 to TRBJ2-1; 8 positions match TRBD1. CDR3 size: 11 residues. Per the germline V gene, CDR1 is GTSNPN and CDR2 is SVGIG (reference sequence). With V trimmed by 5 bases and J by 9 bases, 3 bases remained unmatched. The CDR3 coding sequence is TGTGCCTGGGCAGGGGGCGGTGAGCAGTTCTTC. Translation gives CAWAGGGEQFF.

The count of this clone is one. J is TRBJ2-5 and V is TRBV9; perhaps D is TRBD1 or TRBD2 (5 bases each). CDR1 and CDR2 from the germline V gene are SGDLS and YYNGEE. V was shortened by 3 bases and J by 5 bases, with 17 bases between the two germline ends. This CDR3 is built from 15 residues. CDR3 amino acids: CASSESGTTTETQYF. The CDR3, as DNA: TGTGCCAGCAGCGAATCCGGGACCACGACCGAGACCCAGTACTTC.

This chain joins TRBV27 and TRBJ2-7; no firm D call. V lost 2 bases to trimming and J lost 4 bases, with 9 bases between them. The germline V gene has CDR1 MNHEY and CDR2 SMNVEV (reference sequence). The CDR3 is 13 residues long. CDR3 loop: CASSLQVQYEQYF. In nucleotides, the CDR3 is TGTGCCAGCAGTTTACAGGTTCAGTACGAGCAGTACTTC.

The chain joins TRBV29-1 to TRBJ2-1, with TRBD1 matching 8 bases. Germline-derived CDR1 and CDR2 are SQVTM and ANQGSEA. The trim removed 5 bases at V and 8 bases at J, leaving 11 bases unmatched. The CDR3 covers 14 residues. The CDR3 sequence is CSVFGQGASDEQFF. In nucleotides, the CDR3 is TGCAGCGTTTTCGGACAGGGAGCGTCGGATGAGCAGTTCTTC.

The chain links TRBV7-2 to TRBJ2-7, with TRBD1 matching 8 bases. Germline trimming cut 6 bases from V and 3 bases from J; bases unmatched to any gene: 10. CDR1 is SGHTA and CDR2 is FQGNSA in the germline V gene. The CDR3 runs to 15 residues. In DNA form, the CDR3 reads TGTGCCAGCAGTCTATGGGCAGGGGGCAACTACGAGCAGTACTTC. Translated, it gives CASSLWAGGNYEQYF.

The CDR3 DNA reads as TGTGCCAGCTATACTAGCGGGGAGGCCTACGAGCAGTACTTC. Its translation is CASYTSGEAYEQYF. The genes are TRBV6-6 and TRBJ2-7; 10 bases map to TRBD2. CDR3 length: 14 amino acids. Germline V lookup: CDR1 MNHNY, CDR2 SVGAGI (reference sequence). With 8 bases clipped from V and 2 bases from J, the junction kept 6 bases outside the gene matches.

CDR3 nucleotides: TGCAGCGTTGAAGAGCGTAGGGGATCCTATGGCTACACCTTC. It yields the protein CSVEERRGSYGYTF. The gene calls are TRBV29-1 and TRBJ1-2; D perhaps matches TRBD1 (5 bases). This CDR3 is 14 amino acids long. Germline CDR1 SQVTM, CDR2 ANQGSEA. With 0 bases removed from V and 4 bases from J, the gap between germline ends came to 12 bases.

The chain carries TRBV6-5 and TRBJ2-1, with 7 bases aligning to TRBD1. V shed 5 bases and J 2 bases; nucleotides not matched to a gene: 6. Germline CDR1 MNHEY, CDR2 SVGAGI. The CDR3 spans 15 residues. CDR3 nucleotide sequence: TGTGCCAGCAGTGTCGACAGGGATCCCTACAATGAGCAGTTCTTC. Translation: CASSVDRDPYNEQFF.

A few counts support this clone. The chain uses TRBV29-1 and TRBJ2-3; unclear D gene. Germline-derived CDR1 and CDR2 are SQVTM and ANQGSEA. V lost 3 bases and J lost 2, with 6 bases in between. The CDR3 contains 12 residues. DNA of the CDR3: TGCAGCGTTGAGGTGGACACAGATACGCAGTATTTT. Translating gives CSVEVDTDTQYF.

The chain joins TRBV4-3 to TRBJ1-2; possible D gene TRBD1, 5 bases. V shed 0 bases and J shed 4 bases, with 12 bases lying between them. The V gene's germline CDR1 is LGHNA and CDR2 YSLEER. The CDR3 spans 15 residues. CDR3 sequence (DNA): TGCGCCAGCAGCCAAGATTGGGCAGGGACCTATGGCTACACCTTC. It encodes CASSQDWAGTYGYTF.

The V call is TRBV19, the J call TRBJ1-2, with D possibly TRBD1 on 5 matching bases. V was shortened by 1 base and J by 6 bases, with 12 bases between the two germline ends. The CDR3 totals 14 residues. Germline CDR1 LNHDA, CDR2 SQIVND (reference sequence). The CDR3 sequence is CASSIAGTANGYTF. In nucleotides, the CDR3 is TGTGCCAGTAGTATAGCCGGGACCGCTAATGGCTACACCTTC.

This clone was counted between two and nine times. This sample includes further DNA sequences coding for the same CDR3. CDR3 region: CSVEGQGGTEAFF. In nucleotides, the CDR3 is TGCAGCGTTGAAGGCCAGGGAGGTACTGAAGCTTTCTTT. This chain links TRBV29-1 with TRBJ1-1; TRBD1 is a possible D gene (5 bases). Germline values: CDR1 SQVTM, CDR2 ANQGSEA. The V end was cut by 1 base, the J end by 5 bases, with 11 bases between. This CDR3 region has 13 residues. Complete variable domain (other parts from reference TRBV29-1 and TRBJ1-1): SAVISQKPSRDICQRGTSLTIQCQVDSQVTMMFWYRQQPGQSLTLIATANQGSEATYESGFVIDKFPISRPNLTFSTLTVSNMSPEDSSIYLCSVEGQGGTEAFFGQGTRLTVV.

This clone was picked up a small number of times. This chain links TRBV4-3 with TRBJ2-7, with D perhaps being TRBD1 or TRBD2 (6 bases each). Looked up from germline, CDR1 is LGHNA and CDR2 is YSLEER. The CDR3 is 16 amino acids. Between the trimmed V and J ends, which lost 1 base and 0 bases, there was a span of 13 bases. This CDR3 is CASSQGPGAPSYEQYF. The CDR3 bases are TGCGCCAGCAGCCAAGGCCCGGGGGCCCCCTCCTACGAGCAGTACTTC.

This chain uses TRBV25-1 with TRBJ2-7; D gene unclear. The germline CDR1 and CDR2 sequences are MGHDK and SYGVNS. V gave up 4 bases and J gave up 2 bases, with 9 bases separating them. The CDR3 runs 13 residues. The chain's CDR3 is CASSVGIAYEQYF. CDR3 coding DNA: TGTGCCAGCAGTGTGGGGATAGCCTACGAGCAGTACTTC.

The chain employs TRBV27 and TRBJ1-2; D not resolved. Germline values: CDR1 MNHEY, CDR2 SMNVEV (reference sequence). The CDR3 is made up of 15 amino acids. Trimming took off 3 bases at V and 8 bases at J, with 19 bases between the two ends. The CDR3 region is CASSFQDTSLTGYTF. The CDR3 DNA is TGTGCCAGCAGTTTCCAAGACACCTCACTAACCGGCTACACCTTC.

The chain carries TRBV30 and TRBJ1-2; 9 nucleotides match TRBD1. Trimming cost V 5 bases and J 4 bases; bases outside gene matches: 14. CDR1 and CDR2 from the germline V gene are GTSNPN and SVGIG (reference sequence). The CDR3 runs 16 residues. The CDR3 loop reads CAWAPGQGGISYGYTF. In DNA, the CDR3 is TGTGCCTGGGCACCGGGACAGGGAGGGATTAGCTATGGCTACACCTTC.

The J gene is TRBJ2-3, the V gene TRBV14; D is unresolved. Per germline, CDR1 SGHDN and CDR2 FVKESK. V lost 2 bases and J lost 5, with 5 bases in between. The CDR3 covers 12 residues. The CDR3 nucleotides read TGTGCCAGCAGCCAACTTAGAGATACGCAGTATTTT. This gives the protein CASSQLRDTQYF.

The table lists this clone with a few counts. The V and J genes are TRBV29-1 and TRBJ2-1; D ambiguous. This CDR3 spans 11 amino acids. The V gene lost 4 bases and the J gene lost 4 bases, with 5 bases spanning the gap. CDR1 and CDR2 (germline): SQVTM, ANQGSEA. CDR3 amino acids: CSVGSYNEQFF. The CDR3 region has the DNA TGCAGCGTTGGGTCATACAATGAGCAGTTCTTC.

This clone has a handful of counts. The chain recombines TRBV13 with TRBJ1-5; D unclear. CDR1 and CDR2 from the germline V gene are PRHDT and FYEKMQ (reference sequence). The V and J ends lost 0 bases and 0 bases respectively, with 9 bases between them. The CDR3 is made up of 16 amino acids. CDR3 sequence: CASSLGQDYSNQPQHF. The CDR3 region has the DNA TGTGCCAGCAGCTTAGGTCAGGATTATAGCAATCAGCCCCAGCATTTT.

This clone was counted a single time. The rearrangement uses TRBV29-1 and TRBJ2-1; D is unresolved. The CDR3 spans 13 residues. V was clipped by 8 bases and J by 7 bases, with 18 bases between them. The germline gives CDR1 SQVTM, CDR2 ANQGSEA. In nucleotides, the CDR3 is TGCAGCCCAAAGGACCCACTATCTAATGAGCAGTTCTTC. This translates into CSPKDPLSNEQFF.

CDR3 nucleotide sequence: TGCAGCGTTGAAGCCGTGCGGGGGCCGGGGGAGACCCAGTACTTC. Its translation is CSVEAVRGPGETQYF. The gene calls are TRBV29-1 and TRBJ2-5, with D possibly being TRBD2 (7 bases). The CDR3 contains 15 residues. Trimming pared 1 base from V and 5 bases from J, leaving 17 bases between. The germline V gene has CDR1 SQVTM and CDR2 ANQGSEA. The complete variable domain, with remaining parts taken from reference TRBV29-1 and TRBJ2-5, reads SAVISQKPSRDICQRGTSLTIQCQVDSQVTMMFWYRQQPGQSLTLIATANQGSEATYESGFVIDKFPISRPNLTFSTLTVSNMSPEDSSIYLCSVEAVRGPGETQYFGPGTRLLVL.

The chain employs TRBV27 and TRBJ1-1, with no clear D. The V gene lost 3 bases and the J gene lost 1 base, with 9 bases spanning the gap. The CDR3 has 14 residues. Germline lookup yields CDR1 MNHEY and CDR2 SMNVEV (reference sequence). This chain's CDR3 is CASSLRGENTEAFF. Written as DNA, the CDR3 is TGTGCCAGCAGTTTGCGAGGAGAGAACACTGAAGCTTTCTTT.

V is TRBV29-1 and J is TRBJ2-7, with a tentative D call TRBD2 (5 bases). This CDR3 contains 14 residues. Germline CDR1 is SQVTM and CDR2 is ANQGSEA. The V end was cut by 6 bases, the J end by 0 bases, with 15 bases between. DNA of the CDR3: TGCAGCGTCCTATCCTCGGGATACTCCTACGAGCAGTACTTC. Its translation: CSVLSSGYSYEQYF.

This rearrangement joins TRBV6-1 to TRBJ1-2; the D is unclear. Germline V gene data show CDR1 as MNHNS and CDR2 as SASEGT. With 0 bases removed from V and 5 bases from J, the gap between germline ends came to 7 bases. The CDR3 length is 13 residues. CDR3 sequence: CASSEAPTYGYTF. The CDR3 nucleotides read TGTGCCAGCAGTGAAGCGCCCACTTATGGCTACACCTTC.

The chain recombines TRBV5-6 with TRBJ1-2; D call uncertain. The CDR3 spans 12 residues. The V and J ends lost 4 bases and 9 bases respectively, with 13 bases between them. The germline gives CDR1 SGHDT, CDR2 YYEEEE. The CDR3 DNA sequence: TGTGCCAGCAGCCTGGCTCTCGGACGCTACACCTTC. Translation: CASSLALGRYTF.

The chain is built from TRBV29-1 and TRBJ2-3, with 9 bases matching TRBD1. The junction had 10 bases not matched to a gene; V was cut back by 3 bases and J by 6 bases. Germline V gene data show CDR1 as SQVTM and CDR2 as ANQGSEA. The CDR3 spans 15 residues. The CDR3 here is CSVEGGQGGSDTQYF. The CDR3 DNA sequence: TGCAGCGTTGAGGGGGGACAGGGTGGATCCGATACGCAGTATTTT.

CDR3 in amino acids: CSVVPDGSYEQYF. CDR3 nucleotides: TGCAGCGTTGTACCCGACGGATCCTACGAGCAGTACTTC. The chain carries TRBV29-1 and TRBJ2-7, with D unclear. The CDR3 is 13 amino acids. The germline CDR1 and CDR2 sequences are SQVTM and ANQGSEA. Trimming pared 4 bases from V and 1 base from J, leaving 11 bases between.

This clone was detected a few times. The V and J genes are TRBV6-6 and TRBJ2-7; D may match TRBD1 or TRBD2 (5 bases each). The germline gives CDR1 MNHNY, CDR2 SVGAGI (reference sequence). Trimming stripped 5 bases from V and 5 bases from J, with 13 bases between. The CDR3 is 13 residues long. Written as DNA, the CDR3 is TGTGCCAGCAGTGGGACCTTAGGGAACGAGCAGTACTTC. As protein: CASSGTLGNEQYF.

The J gene is TRBJ2-5, the V gene TRBV7-8, with TRBD2 identical over 7 bases. The CDR3 has 16 amino acids. Germline CDR1 is SGHVS and CDR2 is FQNEAQ. The junction had 14 bases not matched to a gene; V was cut back by 5 bases and J by 5 bases. The CDR3 nucleotides read TGTGCCAGCAGCATGAGCGGGGAGGGGAGCAGGGAGACCCAGTACTTC. It is translated as CASSMSGEGSRETQYF.

This chain links TRBV5-1 with TRBJ2-7, with TRBD1 as a possible D gene (6 bases). Deletions cut 0 bases from V and 0 bases from J, with 10 bases between. CDR3 length: 15 residues. Germline values: CDR1 SGHRS, CDR2 YFSETQ. The CDR3 region has the DNA TGCGCCAGCAGCTTGGAGGGGGAGAGCTCCTACGAGCAGTACTTC. Translation gives CASSLEGESSYEQYF.